Each of the 23 T cell receptor beta chains below was sequenced from the same sample in a study of shared clonotypes between healthy human individuals. Here immunoSEQ multiplex PCR was the method, and the copy in TCRdb shows in-frame clones only, minus some. The repertoire consists of more than 2,000,000 clones, with about 92% occurring once and the leading ten covering more than 0.12%. The specimen was naive CD4+ T cells sorted from blood. Subset here: CD45RA+ positively selected. The receptors were gathered from a man aged 18 to 29 in good health.

The V call is TRBV27, the J call TRBJ1-2; TRBD1 matches at 7 bases. J was trimmed by 4 bases and V by 6 bases; bases with no gene match: 5. The CDR3 has 13 residues. CDR1 MNHEY and CDR2 SMNVEV come from the germline V gene (reference sequence). CDR3 region: CASSIQGSYGYTF. The CDR3, as DNA: TGTGCCAGCAGCATACAGGGGTCCTATGGCTACACCTTC.

The chain employs TRBV4-1 and TRBJ2-7; 7 bases are a match to TRBD2. Germline loops: CDR1 MGHRA, CDR2 YSYEKL. There are 18 residues in the CDR3. Trimming removed 4 bases from V and 4 bases from J; junction bases left unmatched: 19. The CDR3 region is CASSPSVLQRDYIYEQYF. In nucleotides, the CDR3 is TGCGCCAGCAGCCCCTCGGTTTTGCAGCGGGACTACATATACGAGCAGTACTTC.

This clone appeared once. The V and J genes are TRBV7-6 and TRBJ2-5, with D maybe TRBD2 (6 bases). Germline lookup yields CDR1 SGHVS and CDR2 FNYEAQ. The CDR3 consists of 14 residues. V was clipped by 3 bases and J by 1 base, with 9 bases between them. The CDR3 sequence is CASSFGTRQETQYF. DNA for the CDR3: TGTGCCAGCAGCTTTGGGACTCGCCAAGAGACCCAGTACTTC.

This clone was found once. CDR3 nucleotide sequence: TGCGCCAGCAGCTTGCTCGAAGCGGGAGGGGGCAATGAGCAGTTCTTC. Translation: CASSLLEAGGGNEQFF. The chain combines TRBV5-1 with TRBJ2-1; 10 positions agree with TRBD2. Germline trimming cut 1 base from V and 6 bases from J; bases unmatched to any gene: 7. Germline V gene lookup returns CDR1 SGHRS and CDR2 YFSETQ. The CDR3 is 16 amino acids.

The CDR3 sequence: CASSLHSGTGASYEQYF. The CDR3 DNA reads as TGTGCCAGCAGTCTCCATTCCGGGACAGGTGCCTCCTACGAGCAGTACTTC. V and J are TRBV27 and TRBJ2-7; 8 bases line up with TRBD1. V shed 5 bases, J shed 0 bases, and the junction held 12 bases outside the gene matches. This CDR3 is built from 17 residues. Germline lookup yields CDR1 MNHEY and CDR2 SMNVEV (reference sequence).

Of note for this clone: This sample includes further DNA sequences coding for the same CDR3. The V and J genes are TRBV5-4 and TRBJ2-7; a possible D gene is TRBD1 (6 bases). V lost 0 bases to trimming and J lost 0 bases, with 10 bases between them. The CDR3 sequence is 15 residues long. Germline V gene sequence: CDR1 SGHNT, CDR2 YYREEE (reference sequence). CDR3 region: CASSLAGTSSYEQYF. CDR3 nucleotide sequence: TGTGCCAGCAGCTTGGCGGGGACAAGCTCCTACGAGCAGTACTTC.

This CDR3 is CASSLRLDHNEQFF. As DNA, the CDR3 is TGTGCCAGCAGCCTTCGACTAGACCACAATGAGCAGTTCTTC. This chain uses TRBV9 with TRBJ2-1; D possibly corresponds to TRBD2 (6 bases). The CDR3 spans 14 residues. Germline V lookup: CDR1 SGDLS, CDR2 YYNGEE. Trimming removed 4 bases at V and 5 bases at J, with 13 bases between.

This rearrangement joins TRBV20-1 to TRBJ1-2; D unclear. V was pared by 3 bases and J by 8 bases, with 10 bases between. Germline CDR1 and CDR2: DFQATT and SNEGSKA (reference sequence). The CDR3 extends over 11 amino acids. CDR3 region: CSASPGVGYTF. The CDR3 coding sequence is TGCAGTGCTAGTCCCGGGGTCGGCTACACCTTC.

Turning to this clone: A read error may be the cause here, since a much bigger clone is one base away. Other DNA sequences in the sample encode the same CDR3. The chain links TRBV5-1 to TRBJ1-1, with D possibly matching TRBD1 (5 bases). Germline assignment: CDR1 SGHRS and CDR2 YFSETQ. V lost 0 bases and J lost 2, with 8 bases in between. This CDR3 has 14 amino acids. This CDR3 is CASSLGQTNTEAFF. The CDR3 coding sequence is TGCGCCAGCAGCTTGGGACAGACCAACACTGAAGCTTTCTTT.

This chain joins TRBV28 and TRBJ1-6, with a weak D call TRBD1 (5 bases). The CDR3 runs to 15 residues. Trimming took 2 bases from V and 9 from J, leaving 14 bases between them. The germline V gene has CDR1 MDHEN and CDR2 SYDVKM. The CDR3 reads CASSLTGQGRSPLHF. Written as DNA, the CDR3 is TGTGCCAGCAGTTTAACGGGCCAGGGCCGTTCACCCCTCCACTTT.

This rearrangement joins TRBV4-3 to TRBJ2-6; TRBD2 matches 7 bases. V was pared by 0 bases and J by 0 bases, with 8 bases of the junction left unmatched. Germline values: CDR1 LGHNA, CDR2 YSLEER. This CDR3 comprises 19 residues. The CDR3 coding sequence is TGCGCCAGCAGCCAAGATCCGGGCGGGAGTGACTCTGGGGCCAACGTCCTGACTTTC. Translation gives CASSQDPGGSDSGANVLTF.

The chain recombines TRBV4-3 with TRBJ2-2; D is undetermined. Germline-derived CDR1 and CDR2 are LGHNA and YSLEER. V was pared by 4 bases and J by 4 bases, with 10 bases between. The CDR3 loop spans 14 amino acids. DNA for the CDR3: TGCGCCAGCAGCCCGTCCAGCATCACCGGGGAGCTGTTTTTT. Protein product: CASSPSSITGELFF.

The V and J genes are TRBV12-5 and TRBJ1-6, with a tentative D call TRBD1 (5 bases). Trimming shortened V by 2 bases and J by 8 bases, and 7 bases separated the two germline ends. The CDR3 contains 13 residues. Looked up from germline, CDR1 is LGHNT and CDR2 is FRNRAP. The CDR3 region is CASGLLQDSPLHF. Here the CDR3 DNA reads TGTGCTAGTGGTTTGTTACAGGATTCACCCCTCCACTTT.

The rearrangement joins TRBV11-2 to TRBJ1-3; D not certain. V was shortened by 2 bases and J by 3 bases, with 8 bases between the two germline ends. The CDR3 sequence is 14 residues long. In germline, CDR1 is SGHAT, CDR2 FQNNGV. CDR3 coding DNA: TGTGCCAGCAGCTTACAGGTTAATGGAAACACCATATATTTT. It codes for CASSLQVNGNTIYF.

This rearrangement joins TRBV15 to TRBJ1-2; D may be TRBD1 (6 bases). V lost 4 bases, J lost 8 bases, and 14 bases lay in between. Germline V CDR1 and CDR2: LNHNV, YYDKDF (reference sequence). The CDR3 is 13 amino acids. CDR3 amino acids: CATSTEGRGGYTF. Here the CDR3 DNA reads TGTGCCACCAGCACCGAGGGCAGGGGAGGCTACACCTTC.

The genes are TRBV11-2 and TRBJ2-2; tentatively, D is TRBD1 or TRBD2 (6 bases each). V shed 2 bases and J shed 7 bases, with 11 bases lying between them. From germline, CDR1 is SGHAT and CDR2 FQNNGV. This CDR3 spans 14 amino acids. The chain's CDR3 is CASSLLRGRGELFF. The CDR3 DNA follows: TGTGCCAGCAGCTTACTTCGGGGGCGCGGGGAGCTGTTTTTT.

J is TRBJ1-2 and V is TRBV2; D may be TRBD1 (5 bases). Germline CDR1 and CDR2: SNHLY and FYNNEI. The CDR3 is 15 residues long. The ends were cut back, 0 bases at V and 8 bases at J, with 16 bases in the middle. The CDR3 region has the DNA TGTGCCAGCAGTGAAGCAGCAGGGCCCGTGTCGGGCTACACCTTC. This sequence encodes CASSEAAGPVSGYTF.

Notes on this clone: The same CDR3 is also encoded by other DNA sequences in this sample. The V gene is TRBV5-1, the J gene TRBJ1-2, with D possibly matching TRBD1 (5 bases). This CDR3 has 13 residues. Germline lookup yields CDR1 SGHRS and CDR2 YFSETQ. V was pared by 2 bases and J by 3 bases, with 8 bases between. CDR3 loop: CASSLRGDYGYTF. Here the CDR3 DNA reads TGCGCCAGCAGCTTAAGGGGTGACTATGGCTACACCTTC.

The J gene is TRBJ1-2, the V gene TRBV28; 8 bases line up with TRBD1. The V and J ends lost 3 bases and 6 bases, in that order; junction bases with no gene match: 15. CDR3 length equals 17 residues. The germline V gene has CDR1 MDHEN and CDR2 SYDVKM. In nucleotides, the CDR3 is TGTGCCAGCAGTTTTTCGGGCAGGGGGCCAGAGTCGGATGGCTACACCTTC. It is translated as CASSFSGRGPESDGYTF.

The rearrangement links TRBV13 to TRBJ2-1; TRBD2 is a possible D gene (5 bases). The CDR3 has 15 residues. V was clipped by 2 bases and J by 1 base, with 9 bases between them. CDR1 PRHDT and CDR2 FYEKMQ come from the germline V gene (reference sequence). CDR3 in amino acids: CASSLPRGSYNEQFF. The CDR3 DNA reads TGTGCCAGCAGCTTACCCCGGGGATCCTACAATGAGCAGTTCTTC.

The chain joins TRBV7-2 to TRBJ1-5, with TRBD1 matching over 7 bases. J was trimmed by 1 base and V by 6 bases; bases with no gene match: 6. The germline gives CDR1 SGHTA, CDR2 FQGNSA. This CDR3 spans 15 amino acids. DNA of the CDR3: TGTGCCAGCAGTTGGACAGGTTCGAGCAATCAGCCCCAGCATTTT. Its protein is CASSWTGSSNQPQHF.

The chain is built from TRBV7-3 and TRBJ2-2, with no clear D. CDR1 and CDR2 (germline): SGHTA, FQGTGA. The CDR3 spans 14 residues. Trimming cost V 5 bases and J 0 bases, with 7 bases left between them. CDR3 coding DNA: TGTGCCAGCAGCAAGGGAACGAACACCGGGGAGCTGTTTTTT. Translating it yields CASSKGTNTGELFF.

V usage is TRBV30 and J usage is TRBJ1-3; D not certain. CDR3 size: 15 residues. V dropped 0 bases and J dropped 6 bases, with 15 bases sitting between them. Germline lookup yields CDR1 GTSNPN and CDR2 SVGIG (reference sequence). CDR3 nucleotide sequence: TGTGCCTGGAGTGTACCCAGGACGACCATAAACACCATATATTTT. This sequence encodes CAWSVPRTTINTIYF.